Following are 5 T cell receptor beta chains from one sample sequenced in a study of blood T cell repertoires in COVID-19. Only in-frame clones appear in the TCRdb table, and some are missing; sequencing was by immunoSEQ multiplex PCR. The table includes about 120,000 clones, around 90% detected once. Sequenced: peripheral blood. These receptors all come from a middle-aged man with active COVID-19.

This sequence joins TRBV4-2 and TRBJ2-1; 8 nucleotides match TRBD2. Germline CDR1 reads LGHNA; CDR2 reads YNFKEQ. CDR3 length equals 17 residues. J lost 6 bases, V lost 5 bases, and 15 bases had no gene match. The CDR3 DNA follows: TGTGCCAGCAGCTTGGGACTTTTAGCGGGAAGGGGCAATGAGCAGTTCTTC. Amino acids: CASSLGLLAGRGNEQFF.

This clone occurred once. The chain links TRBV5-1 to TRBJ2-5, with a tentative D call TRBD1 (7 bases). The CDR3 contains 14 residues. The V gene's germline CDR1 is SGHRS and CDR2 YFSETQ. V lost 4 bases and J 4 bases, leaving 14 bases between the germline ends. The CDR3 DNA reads TGCGCCAGCAGCGCGAGCAGGGGGGCAGAGACCCAGTACTTC. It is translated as CASSASRGAETQYF. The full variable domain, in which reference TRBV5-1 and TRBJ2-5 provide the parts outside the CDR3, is KAGVTQTPRYLIKTRGQQVTLSCSPISGHRSVSWYQQTPGQGLQFLFEYFSETQRNKGNFPGRFSGRQFSNSRSEMNVSTLELGDSALYLCASSASRGAETQYFGPGTRLLVL.

The CDR3 DNA follows: TGTGCCACCAGCAGAGATAGGACGGGAGGGCGGTGGGAGCAGTACGTC. Encoded protein: CATSRDRTGGRWEQYV. V usage is TRBV15 and J usage is TRBJ2-7, with 8 bases identical to TRBD2. Looked up from germline, CDR1 is LNHNV and CDR2 is YYDKDF (reference sequence). The CDR3 sequence is 16 residues long. V trimming: 0 bases; J trimming: 7 bases; junction bases outside the gene matches: 11.

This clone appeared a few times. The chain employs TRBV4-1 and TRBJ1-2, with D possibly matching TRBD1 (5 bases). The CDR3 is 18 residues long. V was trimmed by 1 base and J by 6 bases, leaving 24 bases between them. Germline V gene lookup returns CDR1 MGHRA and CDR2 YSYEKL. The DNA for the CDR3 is TGCGCCAGCAGCCAAGCTGCCGGGCCAAGGAGGGGTGGAAATGGCTACACCTTC. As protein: CASSQAAGPRRGGNGYTF.

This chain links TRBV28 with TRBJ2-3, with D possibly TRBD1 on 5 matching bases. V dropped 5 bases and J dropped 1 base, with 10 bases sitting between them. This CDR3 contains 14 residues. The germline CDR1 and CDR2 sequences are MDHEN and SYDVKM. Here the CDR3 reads CASSLPQGTDTQYF. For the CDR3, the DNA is TGTGCCAGCAGTCTACCACAGGGCACAGATACGCAGTATTTT.